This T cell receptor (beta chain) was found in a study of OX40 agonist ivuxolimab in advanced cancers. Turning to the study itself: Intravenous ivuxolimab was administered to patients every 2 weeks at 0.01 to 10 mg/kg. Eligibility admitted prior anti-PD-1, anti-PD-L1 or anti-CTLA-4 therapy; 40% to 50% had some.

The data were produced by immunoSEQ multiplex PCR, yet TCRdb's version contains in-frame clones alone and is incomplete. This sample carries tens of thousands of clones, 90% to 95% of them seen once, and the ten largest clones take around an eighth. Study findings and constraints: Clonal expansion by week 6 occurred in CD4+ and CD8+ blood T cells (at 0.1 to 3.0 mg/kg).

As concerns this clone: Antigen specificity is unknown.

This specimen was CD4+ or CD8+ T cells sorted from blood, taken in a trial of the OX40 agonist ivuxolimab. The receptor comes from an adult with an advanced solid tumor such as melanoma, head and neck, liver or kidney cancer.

CDR3 bases: TGTGCCAGCAGTGAACAACAGCTCAATGAGCAGTTCTTC. This encodes CASSEQQLNEQFF. The chain carries TRBV6-1 and TRBJ2-1; D unclear. Germline V gene sequence: CDR1 MNHNS, CDR2 SASEGT. The ends were cut back, 2 bases at V and 6 bases at J, with 8 bases in the middle. The CDR3 is made up of 13 amino acids.